The 17 T cell receptor beta chains presented below share a single source sample, sequenced in a study of CD8 T cells in ankylosing spondylitis. No antigen is known for these receptors. TCRdb independently ran MiXCR on the 5' RACE reads; one entry per CDR3 protein. The sample includes roughly 700,000 distinct CDR3 sequences, under 20% of them seen just once. Broader study findings: Characteristic, it appeared, of ankylosing spondylitis blood was a TCR beta motif of 7 or 8 highly homologous variants.

Material for sequencing was blood, either unsorted or a sorted T cell fraction (not recorded which). The origin of the receptors is a male donor with ankylosing spondylitis.

The chain is built from TRBV12-3 or TRBV12-4 and TRBJ2-1, with 7 bases fitting TRBD2. The CDR3 is 13 amino acids. The V gene end was trimmed by 5 bases and the J gene end by 8 bases; junction bases not matched to a gene: 6. The CDR3 spells CASSQTSFHEQFF. CDR3 in DNA: TGTGCCAGCAGTCAGACTAGCTTCCATGAGCAGTTCTTC.

This clonotype was recorded a few times. The chain links TRBV20-1 to TRBJ2-5, with D hard to call. This CDR3 spans 12 amino acids. Per germline, CDR1 DFQATT and CDR2 SNEGSKA (reference sequence). V lost 3 bases and J 4 bases, leaving 9 bases between the germline ends. This CDR3 reads CSASRRVETQYF. CDR3 nucleotides: TGCAGTGCTAGTCGACGGGTAGAGACCCAGTACTTC.

This clonotype appeared a few times. The CDR3 loop is CASSSFTGTLNTEAFF. The CDR3, as DNA: TGTGCCAGCAGTTCTTTTACAGGGACGTTGAACACTGAAGCTTTCTTT. The V and J genes are TRBV27 and TRBJ1-1, with D perhaps matching TRBD1 (6 bases). Germline V gene data show CDR1 as MNHEY and CDR2 as SMNVEV (reference sequence). V was clipped by 4 bases and J by 0 bases, with 15 bases between them. The CDR3 loop spans 16 amino acids.

This clonotype was observed many times. V is TRBV9 and J is TRBJ2-1; 7 bases are shared with TRBD1. This CDR3 is built from 15 residues. With 4 bases clipped from V and 2 bases from J, the junction kept 6 bases outside the gene matches. CDR1 is SGDLS, CDR2 YYNGEE, per germline. CDR3: CASSIRTGPYNEQFF. CDR3 DNA: TGTGCCAGCAGCATACGGACAGGTCCCTACAATGAGCAGTTCTTC.

A few counts support this clonotype. J is TRBJ1-1 and V is TRBV5-1, with D unresolved. CDR3 length: 13 amino acids. Germline-derived CDR1 and CDR2 are SGHRS and YFSETQ. Trimming took 2 bases from V and 4 from J, leaving 9 bases between them. CDR3: CASSFIPTTEAFF. CDR3 DNA sequence: TGCGCCAGCAGCTTCATCCCGACCACTGAAGCTTTCTTT.

At least ten counts were recorded for this clonotype. The chain carries TRBV12-3 or TRBV12-4 and TRBJ2-5; D may match TRBD1 or TRBD2 (6 bases each). The CDR3 contains 15 residues. Trimming removed 1 base at V and 5 bases at J, with 14 bases between. The CDR3 bases are TGTGCCAGCAGTTTAGGCCCGGGGGCCTGGGAGACCCAGTACTTC. Its protein is CASSLGPGAWETQYF.

This clonotype has just a few counts. The chain joins TRBV29-1 to TRBJ1-1, with no clear D. CDR1 and CDR2 (germline): SQVTM, ANQGSEA. The CDR3 has 11 residues. Trimming stripped 7 bases from V and 4 bases from J, with 10 bases between. CDR3 coding DNA: TGCAGCGGTCGGACGCCCACTGAAGCTTTCTTT. It encodes CSGRTPTEAFF.

V is TRBV24-1 and J is TRBJ2-2; D possibly matches TRBD1 or TRBD2 (5 bases each). Germline loops: CDR1 KGHDR, CDR2 SFDVKD. V dropped 3 bases and J dropped 6 bases, with 16 bases sitting between them. The CDR3 contains 16 residues. DNA for the CDR3: TGTGCCACCAGTGATGGGACCTCTTACGGGGCCGGGGAGCTGTTTTTT. It yields the protein CATSDGTSYGAGELFF.

This clonotype was seen more than once but under ten times. The V and J genes are TRBV28 and TRBJ2-2; D could derive from TRBD1 or TRBD2 (6 bases each). Germline CDR1 is MDHEN and CDR2 is SYDVKM. The CDR3 covers 15 residues. V shed 7 bases and J shed 4 bases, with 16 bases lying between them. CDR3 nucleotide sequence: TGTGCCAGCATGATGGGGGGCGTTGGCACCGGGGAGCTGTTTTTT. Amino acids: CASMMGGVGTGELFF.

The V call is TRBV3-1, the J call TRBJ2-7, with a possible D match to TRBD2 (5 bases). CDR1 LGHDT and CDR2 YNNKEL come from the germline V gene (reference sequence). The CDR3 runs to 12 residues. Trimming stripped 3 bases from V and 6 bases from J, with 9 bases between. CDR3 bases: TGTGCCAGCAGCCAGGTAACTAGCGAGCAGTACTTC. It encodes CASSQVTSEQYF.

This clonotype has only one observation. V and J are TRBV29-1 and TRBJ2-1; no clear D. This CDR3 has 12 residues. Germline assignment: CDR1 SQVTM and CDR2 ANQGSEA. Trimming took 7 bases from V and 0 from J, leaving 7 bases between them. The CDR3 protein is CSERSSYNEQFF. CDR3 sequence (DNA): TGCAGCGAAAGAAGCTCCTACAATGAGCAGTTCTTC.

This clonotype was observed a few times. The chain is built from TRBV12-3 or TRBV12-4 and TRBJ1-5; 7 bases map to TRBD1. V shed 6 bases and J 7 bases; nucleotides not matched to a gene: 9. This CDR3 contains 14 residues. CDR3 residues: CASSPTGVRQPQHF. The CDR3 DNA reads as TGTGCCAGCAGCCCAACAGGGGTACGGCAGCCCCAGCATTTT.

This clonotype was detected only a few times. V and J are TRBV6-5 and TRBJ1-5, with 12 bases matching TRBD1. V shed 2 bases and J 6 bases; nucleotides not matched to a gene: 8. There are 17 residues in the CDR3. The V gene's germline CDR1 is MNHEY and CDR2 SVGAGI. The CDR3 DNA is TGTGCCAGCAGTTACATCTACGGGACAGGGGGCTCTCAGCCCCAGCATTTT. This translates into CASSYIYGTGGSQPQHF.

This chain connects TRBV4-3 to TRBJ2-7; the D is unclear. The CDR3 is 15 residues long. V was pared by 0 bases and J by 2 bases, with 11 bases between. The V gene's germline CDR1 is LGHNA and CDR2 YSLEER. In nucleotides, the CDR3 is TGCGCCAGCAGCCAAGACTGGACGGATACCTACGAGCAGTACTTC. It codes for CASSQDWTDTYEQYF.

The gene calls are TRBV15 and TRBJ2-7, with D possibly called TRBD1 or TRBD2 (5 bases each). Per germline, CDR1 LNHNV and CDR2 YYDKDF (reference sequence). V lost 0 bases and J 9 bases, leaving 12 bases between the germline ends. The CDR3 is 13 residues long. The CDR3 DNA is TGTGCCACCAGCAGAGATTTGGGGGATTCGCAGTACTTC. It specifies CATSRDLGDSQYF.

The V gene is TRBV5-6, the J gene TRBJ1-1; 8 bases map to TRBD1. With V trimmed by 4 bases and J by 1 base, 6 bases remained unmatched. There are 15 residues in the CDR3. Germline V gene data show CDR1 as SGHDT and CDR2 as YYEEEE. Here the CDR3 DNA reads TGTGCCAGCAGCCCACTCGGACAGGGGAACACTGAAGCTTTCTTT. It yields the protein CASSPLGQGNTEAFF. The variable domain in full, completed from reference TRBV5-6 and TRBJ1-1, reads DAGVTQSPTHLIKTRGQQVTLRCSPKSGHDTVSWYQQALGQGPQFIFQYYEEEERQRGNFPDRFSGHQFPNYSSELNVNALLLGDSALYLCASSPLGQGNTEAFFGQGTRLTVV.

The sample holds a few counts of this clonotype. DNA of the CDR3: TGTGCCAGCAGCCAAGGACATAATCAGCCCCAGCATTTT. Translating it yields CASSQGHNQPQHF. The J gene is TRBJ1-5, the V gene TRBV6-1; D might be TRBD1 (5 bases). The CDR3 runs to 13 residues. Deletions cut 6 bases from V and 4 bases from J, with 10 bases between. The germline V gene encodes CDR1 MNHNS and CDR2 SASEGT.